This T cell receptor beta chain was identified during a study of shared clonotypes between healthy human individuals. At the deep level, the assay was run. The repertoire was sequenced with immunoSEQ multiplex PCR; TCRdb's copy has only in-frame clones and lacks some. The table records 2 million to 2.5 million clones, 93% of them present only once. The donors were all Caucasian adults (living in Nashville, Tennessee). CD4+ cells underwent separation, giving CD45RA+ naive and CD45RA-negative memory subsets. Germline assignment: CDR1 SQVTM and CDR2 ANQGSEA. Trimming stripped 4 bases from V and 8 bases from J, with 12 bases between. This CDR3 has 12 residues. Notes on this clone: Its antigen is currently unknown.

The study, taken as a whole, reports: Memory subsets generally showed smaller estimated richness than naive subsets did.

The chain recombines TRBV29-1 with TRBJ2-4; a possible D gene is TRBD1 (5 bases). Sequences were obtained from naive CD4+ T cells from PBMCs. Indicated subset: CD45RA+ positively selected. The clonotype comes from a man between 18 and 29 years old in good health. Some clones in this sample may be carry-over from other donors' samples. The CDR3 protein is CSVAQGGDIQYF. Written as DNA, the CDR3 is TGCAGCGTTGCTCAGGGCGGCGACATTCAGTACTTC.